The rows below give T cell receptor beta chains drawn from one sample of a study of regulatory T cells in long-lasting Graves disease. Each CDR3 protein is one row after TCRdb ran MiXCR on the multiplex PCR reads. The table has hundreds of thousands of distinct CDR3 sequences, 20% to 25% seen once. The sequencing here drew on peripheral blood mononuclear cells (PBMCs), taken when the disease was refractory, from a patient treated with antithyroid drugs. These receptors came from a female donor with Graves disease. Both conserved end residues are trimmed from each CDR3.

TRBJ1-1	TRBV28	ASSPSLRRLFGSF
TRBJ1-4	TRBV12-3/TRBV12-4	ASSFGERGGLF
TRBJ2-7	TRBV7-8	ASSLEQEEYEQY
TRBJ2-5	TRBV25-1	ASSAPGLAGRETQY
TRBJ2-7	TRBV15	ATSRESRGPESSYEQY
TRBJ2-2	TRBV28	ASRLGGTGELF
TRBJ2-5	TRBV24-1	ATSDPGQGTQETQY
TRBJ1-1	TRBV20-1	SARPPGQGVPEAF
TRBJ1-5	TRBV19	ASRSGQNQPQH
TRBJ2-5	TRBV7-9	ASSRDRLQETQY
TRBJ2-1	TRBV11-2	ASSTYGGLGNEQF
TRBJ2-1	TRBV12-3/TRBV12-4	ASSWAQGSGSYNEQF
TRBJ2-7	TRBV6-9	ASSYRGSRASYEQY
TRBJ1-1	TRBV7-9	ASSSLPGGRMNTEAF
TRBJ2-7	TRBV27	ASSLNSGSAYEQY
TRBJ2-1	TRBV5-1	ASSLVPGAYNEQF
TRBJ1-4	TRBV29-1	SVEDEGLSEKLF
TRBJ2-7	TRBV20-1	SAPRGPYEQY
TRBJ1-1	TRBV30	AWSPFGGTTEAF
TRBJ2-5	TRBV12-5	ASGGGLAGVGTQY
TRBJ1-2	TRBV20-1	SAPQQGEEDYGYT
TRBJ2-7	TRBV7-9	ASAPLASGNYEQY
TRBJ1-2	TRBV28	ASYSGNGYT
TRBJ2-5	TRBV9	ASSVGGEVQETQY
TRBJ1-2	TRBV6-1	ASRPTGGHGYT
TRBJ2-1	TRBV28	ASSFPAGGDEQF
TRBJ2-7	TRBV6-2/TRBV6-3	ASVGSGYEQY
TRBJ1-2	TRBV6-5	ASSYFGTGRGYT
TRBJ2-2	TRBV5-1	ASSLTGLNTGELF
TRBJ1-2	TRBV6-5	ASSYGGLTGDGYT
TRBJ2-5	TRBV29-1	SVVGGDSQETQY
TRBJ1-5	TRBV20-1	SARATGPTNQPQH
TRBJ1-2	TRBV5-1	ASSLAFDLNYGYT
TRBJ2-5	TRBV7-3	ASSLSSGGKQETQY
TRBJ1-1	TRBV28	ASSFHGRGGAF
TRBJ1-1	TRBV7-9	ASSTDRDTEAF
TRBJ2-3	TRBV25-1	ASGGTGGADTQY
TRBJ1-6	TRBV11-2	ASSPTRTGINSPLH
TRBJ2-3	TRBV19	ASETGESTDTQY
TRBJ1-6	TRBV7-3	ASSPGQSGLPLH
TRBJ1-1	TRBV28	ASTMGGSRTEAF
TRBJ1-5	TRBV28	ASSTVEDQPQH
TRBJ1-4	TRBV4-1	ASSQAASTNEKLF
TRBJ2-7	TRBV28	ASSSPGLRNEQY
TRBJ1-2	TRBV6-1	ASSHSTATYGYT
TRBJ2-5	TRBV6-1	ASSRDQFSRGETQY
TRBJ2-7	TRBV3-1	ASSPQLAGGPGREQY
TRBJ1-1	TRBV6-5	ASSSGQGKGTEAF